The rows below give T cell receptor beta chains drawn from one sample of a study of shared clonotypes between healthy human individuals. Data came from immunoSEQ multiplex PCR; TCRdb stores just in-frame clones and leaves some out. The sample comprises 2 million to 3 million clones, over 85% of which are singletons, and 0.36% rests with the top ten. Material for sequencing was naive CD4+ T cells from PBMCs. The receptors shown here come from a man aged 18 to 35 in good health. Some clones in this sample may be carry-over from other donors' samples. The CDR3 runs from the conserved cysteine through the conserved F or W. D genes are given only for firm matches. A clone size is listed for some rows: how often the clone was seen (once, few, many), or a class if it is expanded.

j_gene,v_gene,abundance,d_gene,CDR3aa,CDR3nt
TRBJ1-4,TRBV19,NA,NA,CATGAGFDEKLFF,TGTGCCACCGGGGCAGGCTTTGATGAAAAACTGTTTTTT
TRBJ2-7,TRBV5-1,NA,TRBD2,CASSIGHSGLAGEQYF,TGCGCCAGCAGCATAGGACATTCGGGATTAGCGGGGGAGCAGTACTTC
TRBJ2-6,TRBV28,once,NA,CASSVAVPGANVLTF,TGTGCCAGCAGTGTTGCGGTCCCTGGGGCCAACGTCCTGACTTTC
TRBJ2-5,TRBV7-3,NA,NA,CASSPRGSAVTQYF,TGTGCCAGCAGCCCTCGGGGGAGCGCGGTGACCCAGTACTTC
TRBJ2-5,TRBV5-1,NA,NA,CASSTQGIGETQYF,TGCGCCAGCAGCACCCAGGGTATCGGGGAGACCCAGTACTTC
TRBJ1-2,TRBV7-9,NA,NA,CASTRGGDIHYGYTF,TGTGCCAGTACGCGCGGGGGCGATATCCACTATGGCTACACCTTC
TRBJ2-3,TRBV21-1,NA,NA,CASSKKQTSGIMAPDTQYF,TGTGCCAGCAGCAAAAAGCAGACTAGCGGGATAATGGCACCAGATACGCAGTATTTT
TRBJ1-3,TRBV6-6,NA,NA,CASSPPAPSGNTIYF,TGTGCCAGCAGTCCCCCGGCACCCTCTGGAAACACCATATATTTT
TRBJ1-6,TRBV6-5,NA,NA,CASSKTRQNSPLHF,TGTGCCAGCAGTAAGACACGGCAAAATTCACCCCTCCACTTT
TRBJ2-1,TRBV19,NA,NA,CASSARLSYNEQFF,TGTGCCAGTTCGGCGAGACTCTCCTACAATGAGCAGTTCTTC
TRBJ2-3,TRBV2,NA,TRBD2,CASSLSSGRPTDTQYF,TGTGCCAGCAGTTTAAGTAGCGGGAGGCCCACAGATACGCAGTATTTT
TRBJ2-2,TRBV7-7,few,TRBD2,CASSSGTSGNGELFF,TGTGCCAGCAGCTCTGGGACTAGCGGGAATGGGGAGCTGTTTTTT
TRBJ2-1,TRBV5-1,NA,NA,CASSLLPGDEQFF,TGCGCCAGCAGCTTGCTGCCAGGAGATGAGCAGTTCTTC
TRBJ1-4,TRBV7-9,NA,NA,CASSSFSGIGEKLFF,TGTGCCAGCAGCTCTTTCTCGGGTATCGGTGAAAAACTGTTTTTT
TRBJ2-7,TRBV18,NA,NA,CASSPPRQEGDEQYF,TGTGCCAGCTCACCACCGAGGCAGGAGGGGGACGAGCAGTACTTC
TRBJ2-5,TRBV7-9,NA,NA,CASSQYRRTQYF,TGTGCCAGCAGCCAATATCGACGGACCCAGTACTTC
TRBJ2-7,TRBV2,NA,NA,CASSEQGRSYEQYF,TGTGCCAGCAGTGAACAGGGCCGCTCCTACGAGCAGTACTTC
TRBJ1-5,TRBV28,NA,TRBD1,CASSWTGHNQPQHF,TGTGCCAGCAGTTGGACAGGGCACAATCAGCCCCAGCATTTT
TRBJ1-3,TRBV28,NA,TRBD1,CASSLFAGGYGNTIYF,TGTGCCAGCAGTTTATTCGCAGGGGGCTATGGAAACACCATATATTTT
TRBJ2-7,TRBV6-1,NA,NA,CASSGWETTAGYEQYF,TGTGCCAGCAGTGGGTGGGAGACAACGGCAGGGTACGAGCAGTACTTC
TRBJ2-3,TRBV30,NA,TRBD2,CAWRVIRQTSGTRGTQYF,TGTGCCTGGCGAGTAATACGGCAGACTAGCGGGACTCGCGGTACGCAGTATTTT
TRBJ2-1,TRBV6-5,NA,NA,CASSYSPLDNEQFF,TGTGCCAGCAGTTACTCCCCCTTAGACAATGAGCAGTTCTTC
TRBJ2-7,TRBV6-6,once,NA,CASSGGPYEQYF,TGTGCCAGCAGCGGGGGACCCTACGAGCAGTACTTC
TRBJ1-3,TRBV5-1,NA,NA,CASSFGLSGNTIYF,TGCGCCAGCAGCTTCGGCCTGTCTGGAAACACCATATATTTT
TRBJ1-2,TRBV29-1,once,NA,CSVASVLSGGYTF,TGCAGCGTTGCGTCTGTTTTAAGTGGTGGCTACACCTTC
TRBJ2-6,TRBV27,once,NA,CASSWTVSSGANVLTF,TGTGCCAGCAGTTGGACAGTTTCCTCTGGGGCCAACGTCCTGACTTTC
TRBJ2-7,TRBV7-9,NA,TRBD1,CASSFGQGRVEQYF,TGTGCCAGCAGCTTTGGACAGGGTAGGGTCGAGCAGTACTTC
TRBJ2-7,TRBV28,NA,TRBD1,CASSPGTGVNEQYF,TGTGCCAGCAGTCCCGGGACAGGGGTGAACGAGCAGTACTTC
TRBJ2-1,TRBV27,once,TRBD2,CASSRYSGTSYNEQFF,TGTGCCAGCAGCCGTTATAGCGGGACCTCCTACAATGAGCAGTTCTTC
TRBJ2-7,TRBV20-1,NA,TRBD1,CSAGTGREQYF,TGCAGTGCTGGGACAGGGCGGGAGCAGTACTTC
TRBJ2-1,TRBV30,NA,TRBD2,CAWRVNPSGSMGEQFF,TGTGCCTGGAGAGTTAACCCTAGCGGGAGTATGGGTGAGCAGTTCTTC
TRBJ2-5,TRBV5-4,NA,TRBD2,CASSLGGGTQETQYF,TGTGCCAGCAGCTTGGGGGGGGGAACCCAAGAGACCCAGTACTTC
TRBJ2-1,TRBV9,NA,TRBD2,CASSATSGSSTEQFF,TGTGCCAGCAGCGCGACTAGCGGGTCGTCGACGGAGCAGTTCTTC
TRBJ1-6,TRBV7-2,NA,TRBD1,CASSLNGGMGQSYNSPLHF,TGTGCCAGCAGCTTAAACGGTGGGATGGGACAGTCCTATAATTCACCCCTCCACTTT
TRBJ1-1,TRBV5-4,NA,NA,CASSSGGGDEAFF,TGTGCCAGCAGCTCAGGTGGGGGGGATGAAGCTTTCTTT
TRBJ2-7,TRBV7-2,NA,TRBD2,CASSLFSGGYEQYF,TGTGCCAGCAGCTTATTCAGCGGGGGCTACGAGCAGTACTTC
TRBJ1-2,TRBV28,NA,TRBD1,CASSLEGAYGYTF,TGTGCCAGCAGTTTAGAGGGGGCCTATGGCTACACCTTC
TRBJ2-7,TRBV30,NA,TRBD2,CAWSVHSGSYEQYF,TGTGCCTGGAGTGTACATAGCGGGAGCTACGAGCAGTACTTC
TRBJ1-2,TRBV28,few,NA,CASNRPWNNGYTF,TGTGCCAGCAATCGCCCCTGGAACAATGGCTACACCTTC
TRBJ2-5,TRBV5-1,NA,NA,CASSPGSEGETQYF,TGCGCCAGCAGTCCGGGGTCTGAGGGGGAGACCCAGTACTTC
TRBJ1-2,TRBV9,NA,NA,CASSVGAAYGYTF,TGTGCCAGCAGCGTAGGAGCGGCCTATGGCTACACCTTC
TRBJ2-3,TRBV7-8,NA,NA,CASTLGGYGPDTQYF,TGTGCCAGCACCTTGGGGGGATACGGACCAGATACGCAGTATTTT
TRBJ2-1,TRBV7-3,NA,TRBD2,CASRQGLAGINEQFF,TGTGCCAGCAGGCAAGGGCTAGCGGGAATCAATGAGCAGTTCTTC
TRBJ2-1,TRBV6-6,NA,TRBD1,CASSPTGGSYNEQFF,TGTGCCAGCAGTCCTACAGGGGGCTCCTACAATGAGCAGTTCTTC
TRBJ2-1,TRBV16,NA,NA,CASSYQRIDYNEQFF,TGTGCCAGCAGCTATCAGCGGATCGACTACAATGAGCAGTTCTTC
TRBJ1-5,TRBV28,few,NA,CASSLPGKSGQPQHF,TGTGCCAGCAGTTTACCGGGTAAGAGCGGTCAGCCCCAGCATTTT
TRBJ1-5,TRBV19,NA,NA,CASLLRGASHSNQPQHF,TGTGCCAGCCTACTTAGGGGGGCTTCTCATAGCAATCAGCCCCAGCATTTT
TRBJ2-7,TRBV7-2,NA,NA,CASSLGSGYEQYF,TGTGCCAGCAGCTTAGGCAGCGGATACGAGCAGTACTTC
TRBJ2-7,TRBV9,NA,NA,CASSKAGLSHEQYF,TGTGCCAGCAGTAAAGCGGGCCTAAGCCACGAGCAGTACTTC